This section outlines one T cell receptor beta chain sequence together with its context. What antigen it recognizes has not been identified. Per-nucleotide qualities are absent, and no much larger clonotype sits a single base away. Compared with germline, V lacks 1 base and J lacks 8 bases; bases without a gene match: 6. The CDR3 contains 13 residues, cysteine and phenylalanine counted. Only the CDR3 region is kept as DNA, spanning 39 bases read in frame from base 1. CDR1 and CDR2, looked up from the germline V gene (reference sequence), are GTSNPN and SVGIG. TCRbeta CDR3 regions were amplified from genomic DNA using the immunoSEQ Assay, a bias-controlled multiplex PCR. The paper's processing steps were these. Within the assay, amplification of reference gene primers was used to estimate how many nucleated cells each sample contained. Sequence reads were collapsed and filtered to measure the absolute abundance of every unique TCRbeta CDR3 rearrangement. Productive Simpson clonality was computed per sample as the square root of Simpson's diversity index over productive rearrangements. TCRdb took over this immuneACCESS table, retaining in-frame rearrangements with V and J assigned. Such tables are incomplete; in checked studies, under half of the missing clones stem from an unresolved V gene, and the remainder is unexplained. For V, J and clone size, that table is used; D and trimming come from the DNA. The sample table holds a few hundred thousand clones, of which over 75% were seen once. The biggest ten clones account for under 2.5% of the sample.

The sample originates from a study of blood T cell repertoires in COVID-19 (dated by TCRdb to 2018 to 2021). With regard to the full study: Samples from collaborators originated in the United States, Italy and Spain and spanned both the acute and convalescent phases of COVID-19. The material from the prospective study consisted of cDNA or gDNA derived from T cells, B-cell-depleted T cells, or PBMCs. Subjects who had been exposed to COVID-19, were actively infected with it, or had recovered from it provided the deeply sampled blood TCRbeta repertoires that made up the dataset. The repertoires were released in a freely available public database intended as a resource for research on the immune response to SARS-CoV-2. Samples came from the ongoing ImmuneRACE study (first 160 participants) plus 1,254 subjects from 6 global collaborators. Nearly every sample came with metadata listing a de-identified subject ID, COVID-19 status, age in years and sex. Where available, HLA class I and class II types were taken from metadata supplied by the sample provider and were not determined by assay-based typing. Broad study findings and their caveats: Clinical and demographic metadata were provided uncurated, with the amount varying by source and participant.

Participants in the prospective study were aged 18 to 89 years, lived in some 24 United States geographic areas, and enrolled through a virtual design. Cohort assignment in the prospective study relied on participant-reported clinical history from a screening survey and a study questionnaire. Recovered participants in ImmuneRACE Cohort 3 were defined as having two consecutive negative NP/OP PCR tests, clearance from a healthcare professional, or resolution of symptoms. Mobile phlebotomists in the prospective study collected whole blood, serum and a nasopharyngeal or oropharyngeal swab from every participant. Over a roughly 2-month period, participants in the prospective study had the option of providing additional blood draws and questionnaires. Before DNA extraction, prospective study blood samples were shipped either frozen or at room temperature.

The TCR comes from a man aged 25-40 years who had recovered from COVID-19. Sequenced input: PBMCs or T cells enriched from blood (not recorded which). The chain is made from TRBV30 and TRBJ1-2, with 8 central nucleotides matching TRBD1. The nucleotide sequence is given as TGTGCCTGGAGTGACGGACAGGGCCGAGGCTACACCTTC. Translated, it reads CAWSDGQGRGYTF.